The rows below give T cell receptor beta chains drawn from one sample of a study of blood T cell repertoires in COVID-19. Here immunoSEQ multiplex PCR was the method, and the copy in TCRdb shows in-frame clones only, minus some. The sample yields some 100,000 clones, around four fifths seen once. The material sequenced was peripheral blood. The origin of the receptors is a man in his fifties or sixties with active or convalescent COVID-19. Both conserved end residues are trimmed from each CDR3. The order of the fields is V gene, J gene, CDR3 length, CDR3 protein.

v_call: TRBV5-1; j_call: TRBJ2-1; cdr3_length: 13; cdr3_aa: ASSPGTPLYNEQF
v_call: TRBV19; j_call: TRBJ2-5; cdr3_length: 11; cdr3_aa: ASSIGQTETQY
v_call: TRBV5-4; j_call: TRBJ1-2; cdr3_length: 12; cdr3_aa: ASSAGTGAYGYT
v_call: TRBV2; j_call: TRBJ1-3; cdr3_length: 13; cdr3_aa: ASSWGQSSGNTIY
v_call: TRBV2; j_call: TRBJ2-7; cdr3_length: 10; cdr3_aa: ASSGRDFTQY
v_call: TRBV15; j_call: TRBJ1-1; cdr3_length: 10; cdr3_aa: ATGQGNTEAF
v_call: TRBV11-3; j_call: TRBJ1-2; cdr3_length: 13; cdr3_aa: ASSLDGQGAYGYT
v_call: TRBV9; j_call: TRBJ2-1; cdr3_length: 13; cdr3_aa: ASSARDNSVNEQF
v_call: TRBV19; j_call: TRBJ1-2; cdr3_length: 15; cdr3_aa: ASSTFPAGGVRYGYT
v_call: TRBV28; j_call: TRBJ1-5; cdr3_length: 11; cdr3_aa: AGRDRGTQPQH
v_call: TRBV9; j_call: TRBJ2-7; cdr3_length: 14; cdr3_aa: ASSPTTGTGRTEQY
v_call: TRBV4-1; j_call: TRBJ1-6; cdr3_length: 12; cdr3_aa: ASSQDLWSSPLH
v_call: TRBV6-5; j_call: TRBJ1-1; cdr3_length: 11; cdr3_aa: ASRRRRNTEAF
v_call: TRBV11-3; j_call: TRBJ1-1; cdr3_length: 11; cdr3_aa: ASSPGMNTEAF
v_call: TRBV5-1; j_call: TRBJ1-6; cdr3_length: 15; cdr3_aa: ASRRIPGDRINSPLH
v_call: TRBV5-4; j_call: TRBJ1-1; cdr3_length: 11; cdr3_aa: ASSYDRNTEAF
v_call: TRBV7-3; j_call: TRBJ2-1; cdr3_length: 13; cdr3_aa: ASSPRTSALDEQF
v_call: TRBV2; j_call: TRBJ2-1; cdr3_length: 12; cdr3_aa: ASRLLAGDNEQF
v_call: TRBV10-1; j_call: TRBJ2-4; cdr3_length: 9; cdr3_aa: ASRDCTIQY
v_call: TRBV7-9; j_call: TRBJ2-1; cdr3_length: 13; cdr3_aa: ASIFDRDSYNEQF
v_call: TRBV7-9; j_call: TRBJ2-1; cdr3_length: 10; cdr3_aa: ASSLSNNEQF
v_call: TRBV6-5; j_call: TRBJ1-4; cdr3_length: 13; cdr3_aa: ASSSPDRGGEKLF
v_call: TRBV5-6; j_call: TRBJ1-3; cdr3_length: 15; cdr3_aa: ASSLAAGVPSGNTIY
v_call: TRBV11-2; j_call: TRBJ2-7; cdr3_length: 10; cdr3_aa: ASSFKGYEQY
v_call: TRBV5-1; j_call: TRBJ1-1; cdr3_length: 13; cdr3_aa: ASSFRGRRDTEAF
v_call: TRBV7-3; j_call: TRBJ2-2; cdr3_length: 15; cdr3_aa: ASSLGTSGSYTGELF
v_call: TRBV4-2; j_call: TRBJ2-3; cdr3_length: 14; cdr3_aa: ASSQAGGLVTDTQY
v_call: TRBV10-1; j_call: TRBJ2-7; cdr3_length: 12; cdr3_aa: ASSEGLASYEQY
v_call: TRBV5-5; j_call: TRBJ2-5; cdr3_length: 13; cdr3_aa: ASSLGSRVQETQY